This TCR beta chain derives from a study of blood T cell repertoires in COVID-19. The method was immunoSEQ multiplex PCR; TCRdb's version includes in-frame clones alone and lacks a portion of them. The sample holds over 200,000 clones, approximately 83% seen once. Living in 24 US areas, the participants were between about 18 and 90 years of age. Clinical history reported by participants formed the basis on which cohorts were assigned. Two negative PCRs, clearance, or symptom resolution characterized the recovered Cohort 3 donors. This clone has a single count. The receptor was derived from a woman in her fifties or sixties who had recovered from COVID-19. The source material was PBMCs or T cells enriched from blood (not recorded which).

CDR3 protein: CSASRDSHGYTF. The CDR3 bases are TGCAGTGCTAGTAGGGACAGCCATGGCTACACCTTC. The V call is TRBV20-1, the J call TRBJ1-2; 7 positions agree with TRBD1. The CDR3 loop spans 12 amino acids. J was trimmed by 6 bases and V by 3 bases; bases with no gene match: 4. In germline, CDR1 is DFQATT, CDR2 SNEGSKA (reference sequence).